This T cell receptor beta chain emerged from a study of human T cells and chemical hapten exposure. The wider study: Sensitization applied 2% DPC to approximately 2 cm by approximately 2 cm of upper inner arm skin.

This clonotype was counted a few times. The antigen is unknown. As to time point: pre-sensitization, week 0. Treatment reported: therapeutic diphenylcyclopropenone sensitization with weekly scalp DPC. Unfractionated whole blood was the source from which total RNA was extracted. The length of the CDR3 is 17 residues. Trimming removed 6 bases at V and 3 bases at J, with 22 bases between. CDR1 MNHNS and CDR2 SASEGT come from the germline V gene. One entry per CDR3 protein, called by TCRdb with MiXCR from the RACE reads. The sample contains about 260,000 distinct CDR3 sequences, roughly 8.9% of which appear only once. Notes on the study in general: TCRs at a frequency above 1 in 1000 stayed unchanged with DPC sensitization.

The V call is TRBV6-1, the J call TRBJ2-3; a possible D gene is TRBD2 (6 bases). The sample in question was whole blood, obtained in connection with sensitization to the hapten diphenylcyclopropenone (DPC). The sequence was collected from a woman aged 40 to 55 with alopecia areata. Some clones in this sample may be carry-over from other donors' samples. The CDR3 region has the DNA TGTGCCAGCAGCAGTGGGGCTAGCGTGGAGGGGACAGATACGCAGTATTTT. Translating it yields CASSSGASVEGTDTQYF.